This entry lists 31 T cell receptor beta chains sequenced from one sample in a study of metastatic and nonmetastatic thyroid tumors. Using MiXCR, TCRdb re-called clones from the PCR reads. The table includes approximately 38,000 clones, about 15% detected once. Patients had received no treatment of any kind before thyroid surgery. Sequenced sample: blood. The receptor set was obtained from a female donor with papillary thyroid cancer or a benign thyroid nodule (not recorded which). Some clones in this sample may be carry-over from other donors' samples.

Many counts were recorded for this clone. The genes are TRBV5-4 and TRBJ1-3; TRBD1 matches at 7 bases. This CDR3 has 15 residues. V shed 4 bases and J 3 bases; nucleotides not matched to a gene: 7. Looked up from germline, CDR1 is SGHNT and CDR2 is YYREEE (reference sequence). The CDR3 loop is CASSPGGTYGNTIYF. The CDR3 coding sequence is TGTGCCAGCAGCCCAGGGGGTACTTATGGAAACACCATATATTTT.

The V call is TRBV12-3 or TRBV12-4, the J call TRBJ1-5; 7 positions match TRBD1. The CDR3 is 14 residues long. V lost 2 bases to trimming and J lost 5 bases; unmatched junction nucleotides: 3. The CDR3 coding sequence is TGTGCCAGCAGTTTATGTGACAGGGATCAGCCCCAGCATTTT. The encoded protein is CASSLCDRDQPQHF.

This clone was seen ten or more times. The chain couples TRBV5-6 to TRBJ2-4, with D possibly called TRBD1 or TRBD2 (7 bases each). This CDR3 has 16 residues. Trimming took 4 bases from V and 7 from J, leaving 21 bases between them. CDR1 and CDR2 from the germline V gene are SGHDT and YYEEEE. In nucleotides, the CDR3 is TGTGCCAGCAGCGAGCAGGGGGGGACGAGGGGGAACATTCAGTACTTC. Translating it yields CASSEQGGTRGNIQYF. Full variable domain (missing parts from reference TRBV5-6 and TRBJ2-4): DAGVTQSPTHLIKTRGQQVTLRCSPKSGHDTVSWYQQALGQGPQFIFQYYEEEERQRGNFPDRFSGHQFPNYSSELNVNALLLGDSALYLCASSEQGGTRGNIQYFGAGTRLSVL.

The sample holds many counts of this clone. The chain employs TRBV30 and TRBJ1-5, with D maybe TRBD1 (5 bases). The CDR3 has 15 amino acids. V was trimmed by 0 bases and J by 1 base, leaving 10 bases between them. Germline CDR1 GTSNPN, CDR2 SVGIG (reference sequence). DNA for the CDR3: TGTGCCTGGAGTGTTGCGGGGGGGAGCAATCAGCCCCAGCATTTT. This codes for CAWSVAGGSNQPQHF. The full variable domain, rest sourced from reference TRBV30 and TRBJ1-5, is SQTIHQWPATLVQPVGSPLSLECTVEGTSNPNLYWYRQAAGRGLQLLFYSVGIGQISSEVPQNLSASRPQDRQFILSSKKLLLSDSGFYLCAWSVAGGSNQPQHFGDGTRLSIL.

At least ten counts were recorded for this clone. The chain carries TRBV6-4 and TRBJ2-3, with a weak D call TRBD2 (5 bases). The length of the CDR3 is 15 residues. Trimming took 0 bases from V and 2 from J, leaving 9 bases between them. Germline V lookup: CDR1 MRHNA, CDR2 SNTAGT. The CDR3 DNA reads TGTGCCAGCAGTGACTCAGGAGGAAACACAGATACGCAGTATTTT. This gives the protein CASSDSGGNTDTQYF.

The table lists this clone with many counts. The sample carries other DNA sequences with the same CDR3. This chain uses TRBV12-3 or TRBV12-4 with TRBJ2-6, with 8 bases fitting TRBD1. Losses at the gene ends were 5 bases for V and 0 bases for J; bases not matched to a gene: 3. This CDR3 has 16 residues. The CDR3 DNA reads as TGTGCCAGCAGTGGGGACAGGAGCTCTGGGGCCAACGTCCTGACTTTC. Protein: CASSGDRSSGANVLTF.

This clone has at least ten counts. The gene calls are TRBV6-1 and TRBJ1-5; TRBD1 might be the D (6 bases). Germline V gene lookup returns CDR1 MNHNS and CDR2 SASEGT. The V end was cut by 6 bases, the J end by 3 bases, with 12 bases between. The CDR3 extends over 14 amino acids. The DNA for the CDR3 is TGTGCCAGCAGCAAGACAGGAGACAATCAGCCCCAGCATTTT. Translating it yields CASSKTGDNQPQHF.

Note on this clone: A junction boundary mismatches the germline segment, possibly from a read error. This chain joins TRBV7-3 and TRBJ2-2; no reliable D call. The CDR3 is 15 residues long. The germline V gene encodes CDR1 SGHTA and CDR2 FQGTGA. Here the CDR3 reads CASSLWPRGTVELFF. The CDR3 region has the DNA TGTGCCAGCAGCTTATGGCCCCGTGGCACCGTGGAGCTGTTTTTT.

The V and J genes are TRBV20-1 and TRBJ2-5, with TRBD2 as a possible D gene (6 bases). The CDR3 has 17 residues. Germline V gene data show CDR1 as DFQATT and CDR2 as SNEGSKA (reference sequence). V lost 3 bases and J 5 bases, leaving 25 bases between the germline ends. The CDR3 DNA sequence: TGCAGTGCTAGGGGCCCCGTACTAGCAGGAAGGAGGGAGACCCAGTACTTC. Protein product: CSARGPVLAGRRETQYF.

On this clone: This may stem from a read error, because a much larger clone lies one nucleotide away. The chain employs TRBV4-1 and TRBJ2-5; TRBD1 or TRBD2 may be the D gene (5 bases each). There are 14 residues in the CDR3. Germline V CDR1 and CDR2: MGHRA, YSYEKL. CDR3 sequence (DNA): TGCGCCATCAGCCAGAGTGGGGGATCGGAGACCCGGTACTTC. Translating it yields CAISQSGGSETRYF.

This clone was counted many times. This rearrangement joins TRBV28 to TRBJ1-2; 10 bases agree with TRBD1. The length of the CDR3 is 15 residues. Germline V gene sequence: CDR1 MDHEN, CDR2 SYDVKM. The V and J ends lost 5 bases and 8 bases, in that order; junction bases with no gene match: 11. The CDR3 protein is CASSTLTGGIMGYTF. As DNA, the CDR3 is TGTGCCAGCAGTACCCTGACAGGGGGCATTATGGGCTACACCTTC.

This clone was counted ten times or more. J is TRBJ1-2 and V is TRBV4-1; tentative D call: TRBD1 (5 bases). Per the germline V gene, CDR1 is MGHRA and CDR2 is YSYEKL. Trimming removed 1 base from V and 4 bases from J, with 10 bases in between. The CDR3 runs to 14 residues. CDR3 DNA sequence: TGCGCCAGCAGCCAAGGCCCCAGGGCCTATGGCTACACCTTC. It encodes CASSQGPRAYGYTF.

This clone has only a few counts. V gene TRBV6-1 combines with J gene TRBJ2-7; D ambiguous. Germline V lookup: CDR1 MNHNS, CDR2 SASEGT. The CDR3 loop spans 11 amino acids. Trimming left V 8 bases short and J 3 bases short, with 8 bases between. CDR3: CASAVIYEQYF. The CDR3, as DNA: TGTGCCAGCGCAGTAATCTACGAGCAGTACTTC.

This clone has a count of ten or more. The chain joins TRBV11-2 to TRBJ2-5; D could derive from TRBD1 or TRBD2 (7 bases each). Looked up from germline, CDR1 is SGHAT and CDR2 is FQNNGV. The CDR3 totals 14 residues. V was shortened by 4 bases and J by 5 bases, with 14 bases between the two germline ends. As DNA, the CDR3 is TGTGCCAGCAGCTCCTACAGGGGAGGGGAGACCCAGTACTTC. Its translation: CASSSYRGGETQYF.

This clone has only one observation. In DNA form, the CDR3 reads TGTGCCAGCAGTCCCACCCGGCACTGCGAGACCCAGTACTTC. Amino acids: CASSPTRHCETQYF. V is TRBV6-1 and J is TRBJ2-5; D gene uncertain. This CDR3 spans 14 amino acids. Germline CDR1 is MNHNS and CDR2 is SASEGT. V lost 5 bases and J 5 bases, leaving 15 bases between the germline ends.

This clone was recorded many times. The chain has TRBV11-3 and TRBJ1-1; 10 bases line up with TRBD1. The germline CDR1 and CDR2 sequences are SGHNT and YENEEA. The J segment lost 5 bases and the V segment lost 5 bases, leaving 2 bases of the junction unmatched. The CDR3 is 13 residues long. CDR3 amino acids: CASSLGQGTEAFF. The DNA of the CDR3 is TGTGCCAGCAGCCTGGGACAGGGGACTGAAGCTTTCTTT.

In its sample, this clone was seen a few times. Being one base from a much bigger clone, this may be a read error. The chain employs TRBV7-2 and TRBJ2-5, with D uncertain. The CDR3 sequence is 11 residues long. Germline CDR1 and CDR2: SGHTA and FQGNSA. CDR3 region: CASSFKDTQYF. The CDR3 coding sequence is TGTGCCAGCAGCTTCAAAGATACCCAGTACTTC.

This clone has at least ten counts. The chain couples TRBV20-1 to TRBJ2-5; no firm D call. The CDR3 has 13 amino acids. Looked up from germline, CDR1 is DFQATT and CDR2 is SNEGSKA (reference sequence). Trimming stripped 7 bases from V and 2 bases from J, with 14 bases between. The CDR3 sequence is CSVRSGKQETQYF. DNA for the CDR3: TGCAGTGTCCGTAGTGGGAAACAAGAGACCCAGTACTTC.

This rearrangement joins TRBV4-1 to TRBJ2-7; D gene unclear. Trimming stripped 1 base from V and 3 bases from J, with 10 bases between. The CDR3 loop spans 14 amino acids. CDR1 is MGHRA and CDR2 is YSYEKL in the germline V gene. The CDR3 DNA reads TGCGCCAGCAGCCAAGGGCCAGGAAACTACGAGCAGTACTTC. Translated, it gives CASSQGPGNYEQYF.

The table lists this clone with many counts. The V gene is TRBV6-1, the J gene TRBJ2-5; 16 nucleotides match TRBD2. With V trimmed by 4 bases and J by 5 bases, 10 bases remained unmatched. Germline V gene sequence: CDR1 MNHNS, CDR2 SASEGT. The CDR3 spans 18 residues. The CDR3 loop is CASSGPGLAGGPWETQYF. Written as DNA, the CDR3 is TGTGCCAGCAGTGGACCGGGACTAGCGGGGGGGCCTTGGGAGACCCAGTACTTC.

The gene calls are TRBV2 and TRBJ2-1, with a possible D match to TRBD2 (5 bases). This CDR3 is built from 14 residues. Germline CDR1 is SNHLY and CDR2 is FYNNEI. V was shortened by 10 bases and J by 2 bases, with 15 bases between the two germline ends. The CDR3 DNA is TGTGCCATCATTCCCGGAGGTACCTACAATGAGCAGTTCTTC. Amino acids: CAIIPGGTYNEQFF.

This clone was recorded a few times. This sample includes further DNA sequences coding for the same CDR3. The CDR3 nucleotides read TGTGCCAGCAGTCCTCGGGCAGGGAGCTCCTACAATGAGCAGTTCTTC. Protein sequence: CASSPRAGSSYNEQFF. V usage is TRBV3-1 and J usage is TRBJ2-1; D possibly uses TRBD1 or TRBD2 (5 bases each). Germline values: CDR1 LGHDT, CDR2 YNNKEL (reference sequence). This CDR3 comprises 16 residues. Trimming pared 6 bases from V and 0 bases from J, leaving 15 bases between.

This clone was counted at least ten times. The chain joins TRBV7-9 to TRBJ1-4; maybe TRBD1 (5 bases). Germline-derived CDR1 and CDR2 are SEHNR and FQNEAQ (reference sequence). The CDR3 length is 17 residues. Trimming pared 2 bases from V and 4 bases from J, leaving 17 bases between. The CDR3 bases are TGTGCCAGCAGCTTACCCCCTGGGGCGGGCGTTAATGAAAAACTGTTTTTT. Its protein product is CASSLPPGAGVNEKLFF.

This clone has a count of ten or more. The gene calls are TRBV18 and TRBJ1-4; D gene uncertain. The CDR3 sequence is 12 residues long. V gave up 6 bases and J gave up 5 bases, with 7 bases separating them. Looked up from germline, CDR1 is KGHSH and CDR2 is LQKENI. CDR3 loop: CASSWSNEKLFF. DNA for the CDR3: TGTGCCAGCTCTTGGTCAAATGAAAAACTGTTTTTT.

Comments on this clone: Germline and junction disagree at one end, which may indicate a read error. The same CDR3 also results from other DNA sequences found in this sample. The rearrangement links TRBV3-1 to TRBJ1-1; D may be TRBD1 (5 bases). Germline CDR1 is LGHDT and CDR2 is YNNKEL (reference sequence). The length of the CDR3 is 14 residues. The CDR3 region is CASSPGGGATEASF. The CDR3, as DNA: TGTGCCAGCAGCCCAGGTGGGGGTGCCACTGAAGCTTCCTTT.

The V and J genes are TRBV20-1 and TRBJ1-1; the D is unclear. This CDR3 region has 12 residues. The V gene's germline CDR1 is DFQATT and CDR2 SNEGSKA (reference sequence). Trimming stripped 0 bases from V and 7 bases from J, with 9 bases between. The CDR3 nucleotides are TGCAGTGCTAGAGACGGCCGGTATGAAGCTTTCTTT. It specifies CSARDGRYEAFF.

This clone was seen many times. This sequence joins TRBV19 and TRBJ2-7; 8 positions agree with TRBD2. The germline V gene encodes CDR1 LNHDA and CDR2 SQIVND (reference sequence). The V and J ends lost 5 bases and 0 bases, in that order; junction bases with no gene match: 6. The CDR3 covers 15 residues. CDR3 bases: TGTGCCAGTAGTCGGGGGGGACCTACCTCCTACGAGCAGTACTTC. It specifies CASSRGGPTSYEQYF.

The chain couples TRBV6-1 to TRBJ2-7, with a weak D call TRBD1 (7 bases). V lost 8 bases, J lost 5 bases, and 10 bases lay in between. The CDR3 runs to 11 residues. Germline V gives CDR1 MNHNS, CDR2 SASEGT. The CDR3 spells CASGRGDEQYF. In DNA form, the CDR3 reads TGTGCCAGCGGCAGGGGGGACGAGCAGTACTTC.

This clone has at least ten counts. CDR3: CASSLGPEAFF. In DNA, the CDR3 is TGTGCCAGCAGCTTGGGTCCTGAAGCTTTCTTT. The genes are TRBV5-6 and TRBJ1-1; D call uncertain. Trimming cost V 0 bases and J 6 bases, with 3 bases left between them. The length of the CDR3 is 11 residues. Looked up from germline, CDR1 is SGHDT and CDR2 is YYEEEE.

This clone was seen a handful of times. The genes are TRBV6-1 and TRBJ2-7; D is perhaps TRBD1 (6 bases). With 7 bases removed from V and 4 bases from J, the gap between germline ends came to 17 bases. The CDR3 is 14 amino acids. CDR1 and CDR2 from the germline V gene are MNHNS and SASEGT. CDR3: CASIPLGGKYEQYF. The CDR3 DNA reads as TGTGCCAGCATCCCCTTAGGGGGTAAATACGAGCAGTACTTC.

As for this clone: The junction shows a germline mismatch at one end, possibly a read error. The rearrangement links TRBV6-5 to TRBJ1-2; the D gene is possibly TRBD1 (5 bases). The germline V gene encodes CDR1 MNHEY and CDR2 SVGAGI. This CDR3 is 13 amino acids long. This chain's CDR3 is CASSYGAGYVYTF. The CDR3 bases are TGTGCCAGCAGTTATGGGGCAGGCTATGTCTACACCTTT.